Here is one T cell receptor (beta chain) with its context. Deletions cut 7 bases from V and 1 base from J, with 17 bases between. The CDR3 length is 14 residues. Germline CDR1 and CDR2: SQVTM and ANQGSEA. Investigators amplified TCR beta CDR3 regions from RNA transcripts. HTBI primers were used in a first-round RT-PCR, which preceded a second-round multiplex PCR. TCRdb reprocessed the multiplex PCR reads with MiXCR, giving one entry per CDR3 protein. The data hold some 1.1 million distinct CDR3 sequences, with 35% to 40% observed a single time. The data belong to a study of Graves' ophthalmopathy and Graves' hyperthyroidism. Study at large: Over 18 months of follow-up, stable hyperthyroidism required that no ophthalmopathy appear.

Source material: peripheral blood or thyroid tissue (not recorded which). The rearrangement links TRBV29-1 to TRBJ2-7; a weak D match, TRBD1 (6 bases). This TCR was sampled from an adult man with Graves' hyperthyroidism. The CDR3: CSAHLDRRSYEQYF. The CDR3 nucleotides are TGCAGCGCACACCTCGACAGGCGATCCTACGAGCAGTACTTC.